A selection of T cell receptor beta chains follows, all from one sample in a study of shared clonotypes between healthy human individuals. The protocol was immunoSEQ multiplex PCR, while the TCRdb copy is restricted to in-frame clones and leaves out a portion. The data hold some 2 million clones, with around 96% observed a single time. The sample was naive CD8+ T cells sorted from blood. These receptors were taken from a man aged 18 to 29 in good health. Each CDR3 is given with its conserved first and last residue. The D gene is left open where the match is weak. The size of a clone is reported for some rows only, either as once, few or many, or as a class for expanded clones.

j_call: TRBJ1-1; clone_size: .; v_call: TRBV7-2; d_call: .; cdr3_aa: CASSLTRTSTEAFF; cdr3_nt: TGTGCCAGCAGCTTAACGAGAACCAGCACTGAAGCTTTCTTT
j_call: TRBJ2-1; clone_size: .; v_call: TRBV28; d_call: TRBD1; cdr3_aa: CASSLRDSGNEQFF; cdr3_nt: TGTGCCAGCAGCCTCCGGGACAGTGGGAATGAGCAGTTCTTC
j_call: TRBJ1-1; clone_size: .; v_call: TRBV30; d_call: .; cdr3_aa: CAWSSPNTEAFF; cdr3_nt: TGTGCCTGGAGTTCCCCCAACACTGAAGCTTTCTTT
j_call: TRBJ1-3; clone_size: .; v_call: TRBV10-1; d_call: .; cdr3_aa: CASSDWEITSGNTIYF; cdr3_nt: TGCGCCAGCAGTGATTGGGAGATCACCTCTGGAAACACCATATATTTT
j_call: TRBJ1-2; clone_size: .; v_call: TRBV5-6; d_call: TRBD1; cdr3_aa: CASSLSGGPVGYTF; cdr3_nt: TGTGCCAGCAGCTTGTCAGGGGGCCCGGTTGGCTACACCTTC
j_call: TRBJ1-6; clone_size: .; v_call: TRBV2; d_call: .; cdr3_aa: CASTLESDSPLHF; cdr3_nt: TGTGCCAGCACCCTTGAAAGTGATTCACCCCTCCACTTT
j_call: TRBJ2-3; clone_size: once; v_call: TRBV4-1; d_call: TRBD2; cdr3_aa: CASSQVAGGPGDTQYF; cdr3_nt: TGCGCCAGCAGCCAAGTAGCGGGAGGGCCCGGAGATACGCAGTATTTT
j_call: TRBJ2-7; clone_size: .; v_call: TRBV6-1; d_call: TRBD2; cdr3_aa: CASSEEVAGGYEQYF; cdr3_nt: TGTGCCAGCAGTGAAGAGGTAGCGGGGGGCTACGAGCAGTACTTC
j_call: TRBJ2-3; clone_size: .; v_call: TRBV27; d_call: .; cdr3_aa: CASSLLFPGLDVTDTQYF; cdr3_nt: TGTGCCAGCAGTTTGCTTTTTCCCGGGCTGGATGTCACAGATACGCAGTATTTT
j_call: TRBJ2-3; clone_size: .; v_call: TRBV5-1; d_call: .; cdr3_aa: CASSFFGPSITDTQYF; cdr3_nt: TGCGCCAGCAGCTTTTTCGGGCCCTCAATCACAGATACGCAGTATTTT
j_call: TRBJ1-2; clone_size: .; v_call: TRBV7-6; d_call: .; cdr3_aa: CASSLAGVYDGYTF; cdr3_nt: TGTGCCAGCAGCTTGGCAGGGGTCTATGATGGCTACACCTTC
j_call: TRBJ2-7; clone_size: .; v_call: TRBV7-9; d_call: .; cdr3_aa: CASSPGGQARSYEQYF; cdr3_nt: TGTGCCAGCAGCCCGGGGGGACAGGCTAGATCCTACGAGCAGTACTTC
j_call: TRBJ2-7; clone_size: .; v_call: TRBV27; d_call: TRBD2; cdr3_aa: CASSRYPGTSGRGLYEQYF; cdr3_nt: TGTGCCAGCAGCCGCTACCCCGGGACTAGCGGGAGAGGGCTCTACGAGCAGTACTTC
j_call: TRBJ2-1; clone_size: .; v_call: TRBV5-4; d_call: .; cdr3_aa: CASSPDGNEQFF; cdr3_nt: TGTGCCAGCAGTCCGGATGGGAATGAGCAGTTCTTC
j_call: TRBJ1-6; clone_size: .; v_call: TRBV25-1; d_call: .; cdr3_aa: CASSENLSSYNSPLHF; cdr3_nt: TGTGCCAGCAGTGAGAACTTGAGCTCCTATAATTCACCCCTCCACTTT
j_call: TRBJ1-3; clone_size: .; v_call: TRBV27; d_call: .; cdr3_aa: CASSLTGAGENTIYF; cdr3_nt: TGTGCCAGCAGTTTAACGGGGGCAGGTGAAAACACCATATATTTT
j_call: TRBJ2-1; clone_size: .; v_call: TRBV4-1; d_call: .; cdr3_aa: CASSHLQGPHEQFF; cdr3_nt: TGCGCCAGCAGCCACCTACAGGGCCCCCATGAGCAGTTCTTC
j_call: TRBJ2-5; clone_size: .; v_call: TRBV5-6; d_call: .; cdr3_aa: CASSLVEEAGQETQYF; cdr3_nt: TGTGCCAGCAGCCTCGTGGAAGAGGCGGGGCAAGAGACCCAGTACTTC
j_call: TRBJ1-5; clone_size: .; v_call: TRBV2; d_call: .; cdr3_aa: CASSDTINQPQHF; cdr3_nt: TGTGCCAGCAGTGACACGATCAATCAGCCCCAGCATTTT
j_call: TRBJ2-7; clone_size: .; v_call: TRBV27; d_call: TRBD2; cdr3_aa: CASSFYSGGYEQYF; cdr3_nt: TGTGCCAGCAGTTTCTATAGCGGGGGGTACGAGCAGTACTTC
j_call: TRBJ1-2; clone_size: .; v_call: TRBV6-5; d_call: .; cdr3_aa: CASSYSYTGVSYGYTF; cdr3_nt: TGTGCCAGCAGTTACTCTTATACAGGCGTCTCCTATGGCTACACCTTC
j_call: TRBJ2-2; clone_size: .; v_call: TRBV4-1; d_call: .; cdr3_aa: CASSQRGRNTGELFF; cdr3_nt: TGCGCCAGCAGCCAGAGAGGGAGGAACACCGGGGAGCTGTTTTTT
j_call: TRBJ1-5; clone_size: .; v_call: TRBV7-9; d_call: TRBD1; cdr3_aa: CASSLGQGDQPQHF; cdr3_nt: TGTGCCAGCAGCTTAGGACAGGGTGATCAGCCCCAGCATTTT
j_call: TRBJ1-2; clone_size: few; v_call: TRBV6-5; d_call: .; cdr3_aa: CASSWAQGYGYTF; cdr3_nt: TGTGCCAGCAGTTGGGCACAGGGTTATGGCTACACCTTC
j_call: TRBJ2-1; clone_size: .; v_call: TRBV2; d_call: .; cdr3_aa: CASSVAWGSYNEQFF; cdr3_nt: TGTGCCAGCAGTGTTGCGTGGGGCTCCTACAATGAGCAGTTCTTC
j_call: TRBJ2-7; clone_size: once; v_call: TRBV29-1; d_call: .; cdr3_aa: CSVGRGPGTEQYF; cdr3_nt: TGCAGCGTTGGGCGCGGCCCGGGCACCGAGCAGTACTTC
j_call: TRBJ2-1; clone_size: .; v_call: TRBV7-7; d_call: TRBD1; cdr3_aa: CASSLAGTGGPNEQFF; cdr3_nt: TGTGCTAGCAGCTTAGCCGGGACAGGGGGCCCGAATGAGCAGTTCTTC
j_call: TRBJ2-1; clone_size: .; v_call: TRBV29-1; d_call: .; cdr3_aa: CSVEDHSDNEQFF; cdr3_nt: TGCAGCGTTGAAGATCATTCAGACAATGAGCAGTTCTTC
j_call: TRBJ2-7; clone_size: few; v_call: TRBV7-6; d_call: .; cdr3_aa: CASSLADSYEQYF; cdr3_nt: TGTGCCAGCAGCTTAGCGGACTCCTACGAGCAGTACTTC
j_call: TRBJ1-2; clone_size: once; v_call: TRBV5-1; d_call: .; cdr3_aa: CASSLGYFGAGNYGYTF; cdr3_nt: .
j_call: TRBJ2-7; clone_size: .; v_call: TRBV4-1; d_call: TRBD2; cdr3_aa: CASSQDGTGGVYEQYF; cdr3_nt: TGCGCCAGCAGCCAAGATGGGACGGGGGGGGTGTACGAGCAGTACTTC
j_call: TRBJ1-1; clone_size: .; v_call: TRBV19; d_call: TRBD1; cdr3_aa: CASSTTGSAEAFF; cdr3_nt: TGTGCCAGTAGTACGACAGGGAGCGCTGAAGCTTTCTTT
j_call: TRBJ2-7; clone_size: .; v_call: TRBV9; d_call: .; cdr3_aa: CASSADGSSYEQYF; cdr3_nt: TGTGCCAGCAGCGCGGACGGAAGCTCCTACGAGCAGTACTTC
j_call: TRBJ1-1; clone_size: .; v_call: TRBV30; d_call: .; cdr3_aa: CAWVTNTEAFF; cdr3_nt: TGTGCCTGGGTCACCAACACTGAAGCTTTCTTT
j_call: TRBJ2-1; clone_size: .; v_call: TRBV5-4; d_call: .; cdr3_aa: CASSLGLEIGNTEQFF; cdr3_nt: TGTGCCAGCAGCTTGGGTCTGGAGATAGGCAACACGGAGCAGTTCTTC
j_call: TRBJ1-1; clone_size: .; v_call: TRBV28; d_call: TRBD1; cdr3_aa: CASSRQGTNTEAFF; cdr3_nt: TGTGCCAGCAGTCGACAGGGGACGAACACTGAAGCTTTCTTT
j_call: TRBJ2-7; clone_size: .; v_call: TRBV19; d_call: TRBD1; cdr3_aa: CASSIGRGTGGDEQYF; cdr3_nt: TGTGCCAGTAGTATTGGTCGTGGGACAGGGGGCGACGAGCAGTACTTC
j_call: TRBJ2-5; clone_size: .; v_call: TRBV7-9; d_call: .; cdr3_aa: CASSRGIQETQYF; cdr3_nt: TGTGCCAGCAGCCGAGGGATCCAAGAGACCCAGTACTTC
j_call: TRBJ2-2; clone_size: .; v_call: TRBV5-1; d_call: TRBD1; cdr3_aa: CASSLDPGGTGELFF; cdr3_nt: TGCGCCAGCAGCTTGGACCCAGGGGGCACCGGGGAGCTGTTTTTT
j_call: TRBJ2-7; clone_size: .; v_call: TRBV4-1; d_call: .; cdr3_aa: CASSRGQLSYEQYF; cdr3_nt: TGCGCCAGCAGCCGTGGACAGCTCTCCTACGAGCAGTACTTC
j_call: TRBJ1-4; clone_size: .; v_call: TRBV9; d_call: .; cdr3_aa: CASSAKEENEKLFF; cdr3_nt: TGTGCCAGCAGCGCAAAGGAGGAAAATGAAAAACTGTTTTTT
j_call: TRBJ2-1; clone_size: .; v_call: TRBV11-2; d_call: .; cdr3_aa: CASSLEGYNEQFF; cdr3_nt: TGTGCCAGCAGCTTAGAGGGGTACAATGAGCAGTTCTTC
j_call: TRBJ2-7; clone_size: .; v_call: TRBV11-2; d_call: TRBD2; cdr3_aa: CASSEPGLASYEQYF; cdr3_nt: TGTGCCAGCAGTGAACCGGGACTAGCTAGTTACGAGCAGTACTTC
j_call: TRBJ2-7; clone_size: .; v_call: TRBV6-1; d_call: .; cdr3_aa: CASRLLYEQYF; cdr3_nt: TGTGCCAGCCGCCTCCTCTACGAGCAGTACTTC
j_call: TRBJ2-3; clone_size: .; v_call: TRBV5-4; d_call: TRBD2; cdr3_aa: CASSLHGGAADTQYF; cdr3_nt: TGTGCCAGCAGCTTGCACGGGGGGGCGGCAGATACGCAGTATTTT
j_call: TRBJ2-7; clone_size: .; v_call: TRBV5-6; d_call: .; cdr3_aa: CARKFRTCAYSLCYEQYF; cdr3_nt: TGTGCCAGAAAGTTTCGGACCTGCGCCTATTCCCTGTGTTACGAGCAGTACTTC
j_call: TRBJ2-2; clone_size: .; v_call: TRBV4-1; d_call: .; cdr3_aa: CASSQDRAVPTGELFF; cdr3_nt: TGCGCCAGCAGCCAAGATCGAGCGGTGCCTACCGGGGAGCTGTTTTTT
j_call: TRBJ1-1; clone_size: .; v_call: TRBV4-1; d_call: .; cdr3_aa: CASSQEAGRNTEAFF; cdr3_nt: TGCGCCAGCAGCCAAGAGGCGGGGAGGAACACTGAAGCTTTCTTT
j_call: TRBJ2-2; clone_size: .; v_call: TRBV14; d_call: .; cdr3_aa: CASSQAVTGELFF; cdr3_nt: TGTGCCAGCAGCCAAGCGGTCACCGGGGAGCTGTTTTTT
j_call: TRBJ2-1; clone_size: .; v_call: TRBV7-6; d_call: .; cdr3_aa: CASSPASSYNEQFF; cdr3_nt: TGTGCCAGCAGCCCTGCCAGCTCCTACAATGAGCAGTTCTTC
j_call: TRBJ1-2; clone_size: .; v_call: TRBV5-6; d_call: .; cdr3_aa: CASSLGVSYGYTF; cdr3_nt: TGTGCCAGCAGCTTAGGGGTTTCCTATGGCTACACCTTC
j_call: TRBJ2-1; clone_size: once; v_call: TRBV10-3; d_call: TRBD2; cdr3_aa: CATMTSGSNYNEQFF; cdr3_nt: TGTGCCACCATGACTAGCGGGAGTAATTACAATGAGCAGTTCTTC
j_call: TRBJ2-7; clone_size: .; v_call: TRBV9; d_call: .; cdr3_aa: CASSVEVNSYEQYF; cdr3_nt: TGTGCCAGCAGCGTAGAGGTCAATTCCTACGAGCAGTACTTC
j_call: TRBJ2-7; clone_size: .; v_call: TRBV23-1; d_call: TRBD2; cdr3_aa: CASSDMLAGSYEQYF; cdr3_nt: TGCGCCAGCAGCGACATGCTAGCGGGAAGCTACGAGCAGTACTTC
j_call: TRBJ2-2; clone_size: .; v_call: TRBV12-2; d_call: .; cdr3_aa: CASDNASNTGELFF; cdr3_nt: TGTGCAAGTGACAATGCCTCGAACACCGGGGAGCTGTTTTTT
j_call: TRBJ1-2; clone_size: .; v_call: TRBV6-5; d_call: TRBD1; cdr3_aa: CASSFTTGFGYTF; cdr3_nt: TGTGCCAGCAGTTTTACGACAGGGTTCGGCTACACCTTC